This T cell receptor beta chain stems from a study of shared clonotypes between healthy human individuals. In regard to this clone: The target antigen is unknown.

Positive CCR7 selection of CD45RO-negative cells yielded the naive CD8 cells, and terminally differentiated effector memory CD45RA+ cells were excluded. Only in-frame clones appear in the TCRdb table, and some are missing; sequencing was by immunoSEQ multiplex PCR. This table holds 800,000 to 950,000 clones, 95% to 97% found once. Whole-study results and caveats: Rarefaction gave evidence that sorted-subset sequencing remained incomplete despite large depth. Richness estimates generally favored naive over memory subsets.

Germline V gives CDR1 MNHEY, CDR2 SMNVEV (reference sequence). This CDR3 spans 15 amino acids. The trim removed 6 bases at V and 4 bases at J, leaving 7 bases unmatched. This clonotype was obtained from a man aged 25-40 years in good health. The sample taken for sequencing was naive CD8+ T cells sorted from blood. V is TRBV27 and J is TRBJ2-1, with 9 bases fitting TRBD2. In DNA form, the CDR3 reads TGTGCCAGCAGAATAGCGGGAGCAGCTTACAATGAGCAGTTCTTC. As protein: CASRIAGAAYNEQFF.